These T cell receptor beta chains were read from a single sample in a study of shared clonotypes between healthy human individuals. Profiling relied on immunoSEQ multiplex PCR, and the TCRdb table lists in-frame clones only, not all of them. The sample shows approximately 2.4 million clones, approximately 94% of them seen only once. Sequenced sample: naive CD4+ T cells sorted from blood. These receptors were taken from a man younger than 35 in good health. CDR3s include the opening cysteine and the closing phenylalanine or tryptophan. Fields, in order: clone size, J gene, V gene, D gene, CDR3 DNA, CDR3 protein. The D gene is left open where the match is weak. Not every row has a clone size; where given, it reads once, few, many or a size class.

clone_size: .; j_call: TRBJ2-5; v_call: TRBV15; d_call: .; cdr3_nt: TGTGCCACCAGCAGGGACACCCAAGAGACCCAGTACTTC; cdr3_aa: CATSRDTQETQYF
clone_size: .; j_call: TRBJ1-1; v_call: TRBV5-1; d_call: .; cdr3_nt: TGCGCCAGCAGCTCCTTAGGTTGGGCGACCGGTATGAACACTGAAGCTTTCTTT; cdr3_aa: CASSSLGWATGMNTEAFF
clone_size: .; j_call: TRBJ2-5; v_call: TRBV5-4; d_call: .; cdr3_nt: TGTGCCAGCTGGGGGGGCCCACAAGAGACCCAGTACTTC; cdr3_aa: CASWGGPQETQYF
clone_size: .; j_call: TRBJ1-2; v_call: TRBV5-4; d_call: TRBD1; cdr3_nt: TGTGCCAGCAGCTTAGCCCGGGACAGGAAGTGGTACACCTTC; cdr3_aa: CASSLARDRKWYTF
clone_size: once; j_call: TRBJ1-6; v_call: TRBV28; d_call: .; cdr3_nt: TGTGCCAGCAGTTTAATGCAGGGTACCATCACCCTCCACTTT; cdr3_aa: CASSLMQGTITLHF
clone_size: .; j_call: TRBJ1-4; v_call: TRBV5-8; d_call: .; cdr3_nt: TGTGCCAGCAATGACCCAGGGTTTTGGGGGAATGAAAAACTGTTTTTT; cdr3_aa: CASNDPGFWGNEKLFF
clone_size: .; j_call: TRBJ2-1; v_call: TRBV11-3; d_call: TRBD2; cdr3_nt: TGTGCCAGCAGCTTAGGAGGAAGCGGGGGGACTTTAGGTGAGCAGTTCTTC; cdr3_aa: CASSLGGSGGTLGEQFF
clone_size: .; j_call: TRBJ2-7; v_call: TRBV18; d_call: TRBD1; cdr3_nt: TGTGCCAGCTCCTCCCTCGGGACAGGGAATTACGAGCAGTACTTC; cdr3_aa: CASSSLGTGNYEQYF
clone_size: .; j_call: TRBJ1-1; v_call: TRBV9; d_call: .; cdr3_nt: TGTGCCAGCAGCGTAGATGACGCCTTCGGGACTGAAGCTTTCTTT; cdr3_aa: CASSVDDAFGTEAFF
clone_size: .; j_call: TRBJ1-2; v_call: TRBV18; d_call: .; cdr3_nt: TGTGCCAGCTCACCAGCGGGCCCCTATGGCTACACCTTC; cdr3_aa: CASSPAGPYGYTF
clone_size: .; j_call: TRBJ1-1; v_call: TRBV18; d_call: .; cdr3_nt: TGTGCCAGCTCACGCAGCGGGGGGGCGAGGACTGAAGCTTTCTTT; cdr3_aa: CASSRSGGARTEAFF
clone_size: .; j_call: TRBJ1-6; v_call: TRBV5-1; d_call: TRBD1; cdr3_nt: TGCGCCAGCAGCTTGGAAGGGACAGTTAATTCACCCCTCCACTTT; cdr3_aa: CASSLEGTVNSPLHF
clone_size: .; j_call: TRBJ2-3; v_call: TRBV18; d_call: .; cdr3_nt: TGTGCCAGCTCATTTGGACTGAGCACAGATACGCAGTATTTT; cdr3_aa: CASSFGLSTDTQYF
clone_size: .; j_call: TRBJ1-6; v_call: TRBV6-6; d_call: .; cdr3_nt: TGTGCCAGCAGTCCGACTCGGATTCAGGGCAATTCACCCCTCCACTTT; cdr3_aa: CASSPTRIQGNSPLHF
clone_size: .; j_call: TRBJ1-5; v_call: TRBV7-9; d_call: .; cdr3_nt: TGTGCCAGCAGCTTAGGGGACGGGAGGCTTGATCAGCCCCAGCATTTT; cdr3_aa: CASSLGDGRLDQPQHF
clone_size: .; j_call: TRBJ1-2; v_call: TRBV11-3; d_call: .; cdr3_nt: TGTGCCAGCAGCTTAGTAACGGGACCCGCGCCCTATGGCTACACCTTC; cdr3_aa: CASSLVTGPAPYGYTF
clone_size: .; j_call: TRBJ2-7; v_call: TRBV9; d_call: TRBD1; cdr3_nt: TGTGCCAGCAGTGTTATGGGACAGGGCTCCTACGAGCAGTACTTC; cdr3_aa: CASSVMGQGSYEQYF
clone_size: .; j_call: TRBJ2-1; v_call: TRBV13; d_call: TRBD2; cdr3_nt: TGTGCCAGCAGCCCGACTAGCTGGGGTAGCTCCTACAATGAGCAGTTCTTC; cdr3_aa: CASSPTSWGSSYNEQFF
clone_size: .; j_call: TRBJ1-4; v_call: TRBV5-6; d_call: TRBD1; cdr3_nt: TGTGCCAGCAGCTTGTTGGGGACAGGGAATGAAAAACTGTTTTTT; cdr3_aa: CASSLLGTGNEKLFF
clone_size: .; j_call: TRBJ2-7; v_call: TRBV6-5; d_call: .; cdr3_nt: TGTGCCAGCAGTTACTCGGTTAGGAGCTCCTACGAGCAGTACTTC; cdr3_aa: CASSYSVRSSYEQYF
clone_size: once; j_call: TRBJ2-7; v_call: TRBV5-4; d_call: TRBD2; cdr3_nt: TGTGCCAGCAGCTTGAGGGCTAGCGGGGGGGGCGAGCAGTACTTC; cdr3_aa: CASSLRASGGGEQYF
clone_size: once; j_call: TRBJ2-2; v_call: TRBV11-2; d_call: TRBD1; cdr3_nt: TGTGCCAGCAGCCCCCGTGGGTTGGGACAGGGGAATACCGGGGAGCTGTTTTTT; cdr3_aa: CASSPRGLGQGNTGELFF
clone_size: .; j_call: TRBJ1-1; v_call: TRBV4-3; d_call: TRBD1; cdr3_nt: TGCGCCAGCAGCCAAGATTATACAGGGGTGAGTTACACTGAAGCTTTCTTT; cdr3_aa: CASSQDYTGVSYTEAFF
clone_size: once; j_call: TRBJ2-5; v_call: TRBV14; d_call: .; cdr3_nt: TGTGCCAGCAGCCAGGGGATGACATGGGACACGCGAGAGACCCAGTACTTC; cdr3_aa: CASSQGMTWDTRETQYF
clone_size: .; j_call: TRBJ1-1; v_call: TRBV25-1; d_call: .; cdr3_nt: TGTGCCAGCAGCGCTTGGGGCCGATTGGACACTGAAGCTTTCTTT; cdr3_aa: CASSAWGRLDTEAFF
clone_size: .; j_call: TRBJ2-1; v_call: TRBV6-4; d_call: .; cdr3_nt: TGTGCCAGCAGTCAATCTGCAGTAGGGATGTCCTACAATGAGCAGTTCTTC; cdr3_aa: CASSQSAVGMSYNEQFF
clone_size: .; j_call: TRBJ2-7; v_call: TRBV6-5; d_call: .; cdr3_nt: TGTGCCAGCAGGCGCGGGACTTCCGAGCAGTACTTC; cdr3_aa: CASRRGTSEQYF
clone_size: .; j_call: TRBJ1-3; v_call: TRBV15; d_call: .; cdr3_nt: TGTGCCACCAGCAGAGATTCGCAGGGACCTGGAAACACCATATATTTT; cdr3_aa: CATSRDSQGPGNTIYF
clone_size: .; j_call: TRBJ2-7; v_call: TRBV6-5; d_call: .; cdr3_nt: TGTGCCAGCAGTTACTCGAGGGGCGTTGGGTACGAGCAGTACTTC; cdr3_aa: CASSYSRGVGYEQYF
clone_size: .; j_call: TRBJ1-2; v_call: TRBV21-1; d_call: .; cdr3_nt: TGTGCCAGCAGCAACTACAGGGGACACTATGGCTACACCTTC; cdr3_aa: CASSNYRGHYGYTF
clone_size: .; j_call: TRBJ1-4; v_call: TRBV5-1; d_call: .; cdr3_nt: TGCGCCAGCAGCTTGGAAGGAAGGGGTGGAGAAAAACTGTTTTTT; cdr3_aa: CASSLEGRGGEKLFF
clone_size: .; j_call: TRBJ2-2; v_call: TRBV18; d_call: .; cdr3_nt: TGTGCCAGCTCACCTAAGAATACCGGGGAGCTGTTTTTT; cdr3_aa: CASSPKNTGELFF
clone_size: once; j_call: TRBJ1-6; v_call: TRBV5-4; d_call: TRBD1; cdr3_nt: TGTGCCAGCAGCTTGGGGGTCGGGACAGAGAATTCACCCCTCCACTTT; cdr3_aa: CASSLGVGTENSPLHF
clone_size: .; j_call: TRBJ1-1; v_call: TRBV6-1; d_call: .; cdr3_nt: TGTGCCAGCAGTGGACGAGGGAACACTGAAGCTTTCTTT; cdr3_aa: CASSGRGNTEAFF
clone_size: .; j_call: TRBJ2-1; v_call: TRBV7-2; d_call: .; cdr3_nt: TGTGCCAGCAGCTTGGCCGGGACTTCCTACTCCTACAATGAGCAGTTCTTC; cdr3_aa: CASSLAGTSYSYNEQFF
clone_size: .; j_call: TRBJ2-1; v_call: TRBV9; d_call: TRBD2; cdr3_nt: TGTGCCAGCAGCACCCGACTAGCGGGAGGAAAAAATGAGCAGTTCTTC; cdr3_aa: CASSTRLAGGKNEQFF
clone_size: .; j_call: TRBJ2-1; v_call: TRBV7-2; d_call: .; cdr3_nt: TGTGCCAGCAGCTTTACGGAGGGTGAGCAGTTCTTC; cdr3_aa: CASSFTEGEQFF
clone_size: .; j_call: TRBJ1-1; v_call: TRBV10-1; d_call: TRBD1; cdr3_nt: TGCGCCAGCAGTGAGAAAGAGACAGGGGAATTCAACACTGAAGCTTTCTTT; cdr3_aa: CASSEKETGEFNTEAFF
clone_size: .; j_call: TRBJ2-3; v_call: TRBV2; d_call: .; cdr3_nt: TGTGCCAGCAGTGAAGGGCAGGTTTCTACGCAGTATTTT; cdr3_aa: CASSEGQVSTQYF
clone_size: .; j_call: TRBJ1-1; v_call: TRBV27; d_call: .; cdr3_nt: TGTGCCAGCAGTTTATGGGGTGACACTGAAGCTTTCTTT; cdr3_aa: CASSLWGDTEAFF
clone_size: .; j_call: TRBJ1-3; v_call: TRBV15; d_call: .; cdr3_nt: TGTGCCACTCGGGAGTACTCTGGAAACACCATATATTTT; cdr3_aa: CATREYSGNTIYF
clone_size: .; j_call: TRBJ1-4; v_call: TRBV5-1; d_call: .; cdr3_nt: TGCGCCAGCAGCTTGGGACAGCGAAAGCCTAATGAAAAACTGTTTTTT; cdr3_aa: CASSLGQRKPNEKLFF
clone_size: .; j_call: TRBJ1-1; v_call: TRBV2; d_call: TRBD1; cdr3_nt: TGTGCCAGCAGCTTACAGGGGGCCGCTGAAGCTTTCTTT; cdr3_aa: CASSLQGAAEAFF
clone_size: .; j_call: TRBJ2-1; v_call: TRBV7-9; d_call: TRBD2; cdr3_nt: TGTGCCAGGGTAGCGGGATCCTACAATGAGCAGTTCTTC; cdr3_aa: CARVAGSYNEQFF
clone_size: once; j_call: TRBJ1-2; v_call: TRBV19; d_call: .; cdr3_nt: TGTGCCAGTTCAGGACAAAACTATGGCTACACCTTC; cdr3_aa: CASSGQNYGYTF
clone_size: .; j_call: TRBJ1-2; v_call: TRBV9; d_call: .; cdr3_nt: TGTGCCAGCAGCGTAGGAGGGTTGGGGGCTAACTATGGCTACACCTTC; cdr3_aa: CASSVGGLGANYGYTF
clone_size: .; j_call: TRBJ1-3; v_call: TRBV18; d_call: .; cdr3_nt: TGTGCCAGCTCACCTTTTGGGGCTGGTGGAAACACCATATATTTT; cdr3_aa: CASSPFGAGGNTIYF
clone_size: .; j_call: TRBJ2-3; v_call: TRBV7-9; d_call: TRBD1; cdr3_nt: TGTGCCAGCAGCTACGGACAGGGACGGGGGACAGATACGCAGTATTTT; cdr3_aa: CASSYGQGRGTDTQYF
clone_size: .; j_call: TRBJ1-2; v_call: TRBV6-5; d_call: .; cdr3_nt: TGTGCCAGCAGTTTACAACCAAACGGCTGGGGCTACACCTTC; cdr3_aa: CASSLQPNGWGYTF
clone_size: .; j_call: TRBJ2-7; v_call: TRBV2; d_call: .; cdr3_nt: TGTGCCAGCAGGGAACAAGACTACGAGCAGTACTTC; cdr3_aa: CASREQDYEQYF
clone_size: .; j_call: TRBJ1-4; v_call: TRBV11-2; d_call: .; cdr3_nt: TGTGCCAGCAGCACTCCAGACTCATGGAATGAAAAACTGTTTTTT; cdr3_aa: CASSTPDSWNEKLFF
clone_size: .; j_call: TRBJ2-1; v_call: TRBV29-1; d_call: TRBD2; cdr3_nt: TGCAGCGCCAGCGGGAGGTTAGACAATGAGCAGTTCTTC; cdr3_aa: CSASGRLDNEQFF
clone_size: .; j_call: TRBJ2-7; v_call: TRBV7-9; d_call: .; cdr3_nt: TGTGCCAGCAGCTTATCGGGGGCCGGGGACGAGCAGTACTTC; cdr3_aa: CASSLSGAGDEQYF
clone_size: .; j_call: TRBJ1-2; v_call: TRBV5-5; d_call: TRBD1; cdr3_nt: TGTGCCAGCAGCTTGGGGTCAGGGGGCGCGAGATATGGCTACACCTTC; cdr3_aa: CASSLGSGGARYGYTF
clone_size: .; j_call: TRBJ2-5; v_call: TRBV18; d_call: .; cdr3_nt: TGTGCCAGCTCACCGAGGTCTTTTGGAGAGACCCAGTACTTC; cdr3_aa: CASSPRSFGETQYF
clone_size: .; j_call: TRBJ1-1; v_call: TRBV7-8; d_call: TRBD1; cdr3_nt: TGTGCCAGCAGCGCATACAGGGGAACTGAAGCTTTCTTT; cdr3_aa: CASSAYRGTEAFF